Sequencing of this TCR beta chain was carried out in a study of blood T cells in healthy people across ages. The study drew donors from healthy Caucasian individuals in Russia aged roughly 6 to 90. Extraction yielded at least 5 micrograms of total RNA per sample. Regarding the study as a whole: Across samples, TCR beta diversity tracked strongly with naive T cell percentage.

The table lists this clonotype with many counts. Its matching antigen is unknown. Primed by a sample-barcoded 5' primer and a J-beta primer mix, a second PCR proceeded for about 6 to 11 cycles. Each CDR3 protein gets one entry after TCRdb re-called the 5' RACE reads with MiXCR. This sample has around 1,800,000 distinct CDR3 sequences, with more than 35% found just once. Germline V gene lookup returns CDR1 SGHVS and CDR2 FNYEAQ. With 1 base removed from V and 0 bases from J, the gap between germline ends came to 10 bases. The CDR3 covers 15 residues. Sample: blood. This chain joins TRBV7-6 and TRBJ2-7; no firm D call. The sequence was collected from a human donor in good health. In DNA, the CDR3 is TGTGCCAGCAGCTTAGTGTTTTCGAGCTCCTACGAGCAGTACTTC. Protein sequence: CASSLVFSSSYEQYF.